The source of this T cell receptor (beta chain) is a study of T cell changes during pregnancy in multiple sclerosis. Clones were sequenced by immunoSEQ multiplex PCR, and TCRdb holds only the in-frame ones, with some missing. The table includes about 68,000 clones, about 90% detected once. This CDR3 region has 11 residues. V dropped 8 bases and J dropped 6; count of bases not matched to a gene: 3. Germline loops: CDR1 ENHRY, CDR2 SYGVKD. The sequence came from a female donor with multiple sclerosis, enrolled in a pregnancy study. The chain carries TRBV10-3 and TRBJ2-7, with 8 bases identical to TRBD1. This material consisted of peripheral blood, taken in the second trimester of pregnancy. CDR3 residues: CAIGTGGEQYF. DNA of the CDR3: TGTGCCATCGGTACAGGGGGCGAGCAGTACTTC.